A selection of T cell receptor beta chains follows, all from one sample in a study of shared clonotypes between healthy human individuals. Measured with immunoSEQ multiplex PCR; TCRdb has only the in-frame clones, and not every one. The table records about 960,000 clones, 76% of them present only once. Input material: memory CD4+ T cells sorted from blood. The receptors stem from a man aged 18 to 30 in good health. The CDR3 runs from the conserved cysteine through the conserved F or W. Each record gives: CDR3 length, D gene, V gene, clone size, J gene, CDR3 protein, CDR3 DNA. D genes are given only for firm matches. Clone size is shown for a subset of rows, as once, few, many or a class of expanded clone.

CDR3 length: 14; D gene: NA; V gene: TRBV28; clone size: NA; J gene: TRBJ1-2; CDR3 protein: CASSLRREAYGYTF; CDR3 DNA: TGTGCCAGCAGTTTGCGGAGGGAGGCATATGGCTACACCTTC
CDR3 length: 15; D gene: NA; V gene: TRBV19; clone size: NA; J gene: TRBJ2-6; CDR3 protein: CASKKAVSGANVLTF; CDR3 DNA: TGTGCCAGTAAGAAAGCTGTGTCTGGGGCCAACGTCCTGACTTTC
CDR3 length: 12; D gene: NA; V gene: TRBV27; clone size: NA; J gene: TRBJ2-5; CDR3 protein: CASSLSQETQYF; CDR3 DNA: TGTGCCAGCAGTTTAAGTCAAGAGACCCAGTACTTC
CDR3 length: 15; D gene: NA; V gene: TRBV18; clone size: NA; J gene: TRBJ2-4; CDR3 protein: CASSPSRSAKNIQYF; CDR3 DNA: TGTGCCAGCTCACCATCACGCAGTGCCAAAAACATTCAGTACTTC
CDR3 length: 14; D gene: NA; V gene: TRBV7-9; clone size: NA; J gene: TRBJ2-7; CDR3 protein: CASSLQGNSYEQYF; CDR3 DNA: TGTGCCAGCAGCTTACAGGGTAACTCCTACGAGCAGTACTTC
CDR3 length: 18; D gene: TRBD2; V gene: TRBV4-3; clone size: NA; J gene: TRBJ2-3; CDR3 protein: CASSQGLAGAGQPDTQYF; CDR3 DNA: TGCGCCAGCAGCCAAGGACTAGCGGGAGCAGGGCAGCCAGATACGCAGTATTTT
CDR3 length: 15; D gene: NA; V gene: TRBV7-2; clone size: NA; J gene: TRBJ2-3; CDR3 protein: CASSPNVASTDTQYF; CDR3 DNA: TGTGCCAGCAGCCCTAATGTAGCGAGCACAGATACGCAGTATTTT
CDR3 length: 14; D gene: NA; V gene: TRBV19; clone size: few; J gene: TRBJ1-1; CDR3 protein: CASSTPWRRKEAFF; CDR3 DNA: TGTGCCAGTAGTACTCCTTGGAGGAGGAAAGAAGCTTTCTTT
CDR3 length: 13; D gene: NA; V gene: TRBV6-1; clone size: NA; J gene: TRBJ1-3; CDR3 protein: CASSQLTGNTIYF; CDR3 DNA: TGTGCCAGCAGTCAACTAACTGGAAACACCATATATTTT
CDR3 length: 12; D gene: NA; V gene: TRBV29-1; clone size: NA; J gene: TRBJ2-1; CDR3 protein: CSVVRGANEQFF; CDR3 DNA: TGCAGCGTTGTACGCGGGGCCAATGAGCAGTTCTTC